The 14 T cell receptor beta chains below were found in one sample sequenced in a study of blood T cells in healthy people across ages. It was with a sample-barcoded 5' primer and a J-beta primer mix that a second PCR of roughly 7 to 12 cycles was run. TCRdb analysed the 5' RACE reads with MiXCR anew, one entry per CDR3 protein. This table holds over a million distinct CDR3 sequences, approximately 59% found once. Material for sequencing was blood. The receptors here all came from a man aged 18 to 30 in good health.

This clonotype appeared a few times. The gene calls are TRBV5-1 and TRBJ2-5; D not certain. Germline loops: CDR1 SGHRS, CDR2 YFSETQ. The CDR3 spans 13 residues. The V and J ends lost 3 bases and 5 bases respectively, with 11 bases between them. CDR3 sequence: CASSSIPTETQYF. CDR3 coding DNA: TGCGCCAGCAGCTCGATTCCAACCGAGACCCAGTACTTC.

Points on this clonotype: The DNA is omitted, as the CDR3 cannot be located on it reliably, and the CDR3 follows TCRdb's listing. The chain recombines TRBV7-2 with TRBJ2-2; TRBD1 reflects the table's D call only, with no check against the DNA. The CDR3 length equals 16 residues, ends included. Germline lookup yields CDR1 SGHTA and CDR2 FQGNSA. This chain's CDR3 is CASSTRQIFGAGELFF.

In DNA form, the CDR3 reads TGTGCCAGCAGTCTTGTCAGGGGGCGCGGAATCGGCATTCAGTACTTC. Translated: CASSLVRGRGIGIQYF. This sequence joins TRBV2 and TRBJ2-4; 8 nucleotides agree with TRBD1. The germline gives CDR1 SNHLY, CDR2 FYNNEI. The CDR3 covers 16 residues. With 5 bases clipped from V and 9 bases from J, the junction kept 15 bases outside the gene matches. The full variable domain, completed using reference TRBV2 and TRBJ2-4, is EPEVTQTPSHQVTQMGQEVILRCVPISNHLYFYWYRQILGQKVEFLVSFYNNEISEKSEIFDDQFSVERPDGSNFTLKIRSTKLEDSAMYFCASSLVRGRGIGIQYFGAGTRLSVL.

This clonotype was observed a handful of times. V and J are TRBV12-3 or TRBV12-4 and TRBJ2-7; the D gene is possibly TRBD2 (5 bases). This CDR3 spans 14 amino acids. The ends were cut back, 9 bases at V and 0 bases at J, with 15 bases in the middle. CDR3 DNA sequence: TGTGCCAGTACGCCCGGGGAAACCTCCTACGAGCAGTACTTC. Translation: CASTPGETSYEQYF.

V and J are TRBV25-1 and TRBJ1-6; no reliable D call. Trimming removed 3 bases at V and 8 bases at J, with 8 bases between. The CDR3 spans 13 residues. In germline, CDR1 is MGHDK, CDR2 SYGVNS. The CDR3 nucleotides read TGTGCCAGCAGTGACCAGCTTGATTCACCCCTCCACTTT. This translates into CASSDQLDSPLHF.

This sequence joins TRBV10-2 and TRBJ1-6; D not resolved. CDR1 WSHSY and CDR2 SAAADI come from the germline V gene. V lost 3 bases to trimming and J lost 9 bases, with 9 bases between them. This CDR3 has 13 amino acids. This CDR3 reads CASSDFSGSPLHF. DNA for the CDR3: TGCGCCAGCAGTGACTTTTCAGGTTCACCCCTCCACTTT.

This chain links TRBV4-2 with TRBJ1-1; D is possibly TRBD1 (6 bases). Trimming took 3 bases from V and 4 from J, leaving 12 bases between them. The CDR3 loop spans 14 amino acids. Germline lookup yields CDR1 LGHNA and CDR2 YNFKEQ. The CDR3 loop reads CASSHMGAVTEAFF. DNA for the CDR3: TGTGCCAGCAGCCATATGGGGGCAGTCACTGAAGCTTTCTTT.

CDR3 protein: CASSSGFGNTIYF. In nucleotides, the CDR3 is TGTGCCAGCAGCTCCGGATTTGGAAACACCATATATTTT. The rearrangement uses TRBV5-5 and TRBJ1-3, with unresolved D. Trimming cost V 3 bases and J 3 bases, with 7 bases left between them. Looked up from germline, CDR1 is SGHKS and CDR2 is YYEKEE (reference sequence). The CDR3 spans 13 residues.

In this sample, this clonotype turned up a few times. The DNA of the CDR3 is TGCAGTGCGAACCCTAGCGGGACCCACTACGAGCAGTACTTC. Translating gives CSANPSGTHYEQYF. The chain recombines TRBV20-1 with TRBJ2-7; TRBD2 aligns across 9 bases. CDR1 and CDR2 from the germline V gene are DFQATT and SNEGSKA (reference sequence). This CDR3 comprises 14 residues. V dropped 6 bases and J dropped 3; count of bases not matched to a gene: 9.

A note on this clonotype: At one boundary the junction diverges from the germline segment, which might be a read error. This chain joins TRBV9 and TRBJ1-6, with D hard to call. Per germline, CDR1 SGDLS and CDR2 YYNGEE. The CDR3 is made up of 16 amino acids. The CDR3 sequence is CASSSYTVLGDSPLHF. Here the CDR3 DNA reads TGCGCCAGCAGCTCATACACCGTGCTGGGTGATTCACCCCTCCACTTT.

This clonotype was seen a handful of times. The chain is built from TRBV20-1 and TRBJ2-7; D is unclear. The CDR3 spans 13 residues. Trimming left V 1 base short and J 2 bases short, with 9 bases between. The germline gives CDR1 DFQATT, CDR2 SNEGSKA (reference sequence). The CDR3 sequence is CSARGPLTYEQYF. The CDR3 bases are TGCAGTGCTAGAGGGCCACTAACCTACGAGCAGTACTTC.

The gene calls are TRBV15 and TRBJ1-5; perhaps TRBD1 as D (6 bases). From germline, CDR1 is LNHNV and CDR2 YYDKDF (reference sequence). Trimming removed 1 base from V and 4 bases from J, with 8 bases in between. The CDR3 is made up of 14 amino acids. CDR3 sequence (DNA): TGTGCCACCAGCAGAGGACAGGATAATCAGCCCCAGCATTTT. Protein product: CATSRGQDNQPQHF.

The rearrangement joins TRBV5-1 to TRBJ2-7; a weak D match, TRBD2 (7 bases). The germline gives CDR1 SGHRS, CDR2 YFSETQ. Trimming shortened V by 5 bases and J by 5 bases, and 14 bases separated the two germline ends. CDR3 length: 13 amino acids. The CDR3 is CASSEGGANEQYF. For the CDR3, the DNA is TGCGCCAGCAGTGAGGGGGGGGCAAACGAGCAGTACTTC.

This chain uses TRBV19 with TRBJ2-7; a weak D match, TRBD1 (6 bases). From germline, CDR1 is LNHDA and CDR2 SQIVND (reference sequence). The CDR3 spans 13 residues. Trimming shortened V by 6 bases and J by 9 bases, and 18 bases separated the two germline ends. Here the CDR3 reads CASRQQGSPSQYF. CDR3 in DNA: TGTGCCAGTAGACAACAGGGAAGCCCCTCGCAGTACTTC.